This T cell receptor (beta chain) was identified during a study of cytomegalovirus exposure and HLA in healthy donors. This CDR3 contains 15 residues. Trimming cost V 4 bases and J 2 bases; bases outside gene matches: 6. The germline V gene encodes CDR1 SGHRS and CDR2 YFSETQ. With regard to this clone: Its antigen is not identified.

Amplification used 60 Vbeta primers and 13 Jbeta primers. TCRdb keeps only in-frame clones here, not all; method: immunoSEQ multiplex PCR. The sample carries 140,000 or so clones, roughly 90% recorded once. Study-wide results and caveats: The authors assumed roughly uniform sequencing depth across donors for presence/absence analyses. Among CMV-associated TCR beta chains, most appeared HLA-restricted in a later analysis.

The sample consisted of PBMCs. The TCR originated in a woman in her thirties or forties in good health and CMV-seronegative. This sequence joins TRBV5-1 and TRBJ2-3; TRBD1 aligns across 8 bases. The CDR3 DNA follows: TGCGCCAGCAGCCGGACAGGGCAAAACACAGATACGCAGTATTTT. Amino acid sequence: CASSRTGQNTDTQYF.